Following are 26 T cell receptor beta chains from one sample sequenced in a study of blood T cell repertoires in COVID-19. Generated by immunoSEQ multiplex PCR, the TCRdb table keeps only in-frame clones and is missing some. This repertoire shows 250,000 to 350,000 clones, roughly 80% found once; its top ten account for more than 1.4%. Sequenced input: peripheral blood. Receptors were obtained from a human donor with COVID-19, enrolled during active disease. The donor label of this sample is uncertain.

The CDR3 spells CASSLLANYYEQYF. CDR3 DNA sequence: TGTGCCAGCAGCTTATTAGCGAACTACTACGAGCAGTACTTC. This chain links TRBV11-2 with TRBJ2-7; tentatively, D is TRBD2 (5 bases). V lost 2 bases and J lost 3, with 11 bases in between. Per germline, CDR1 SGHAT and CDR2 FQNNGV. CDR3 length: 14 residues.

This chain links TRBV5-5 with TRBJ1-1; D gene unclear. CDR3 length equals 11 residues. Between the trimmed V and J ends, which lost 5 bases and 11 bases, there was a span of 13 bases. Germline assignment: CDR1 SGHKS and CDR2 YYEKEE (reference sequence). For the CDR3, the DNA is TGTGCCAGCAGGACATTAACGGGGGCTTTCTTT. Translation gives CASRTLTGAFF.

The chain has TRBV28 and TRBJ1-2; 9 bases match TRBD1. This CDR3 is 15 amino acids long. V trimming: 0 bases; J trimming: 2 bases; junction bases outside the gene matches: 1. Looked up from germline, CDR1 is MDHEN and CDR2 is SYDVKM. As DNA, the CDR3 is TGTGCCAGCAGTTTATGGACAGGGGGGAACTATGGCTACACCTTC. It codes for CASSLWTGGNYGYTF.

The chain employs TRBV20-1 and TRBJ2-6; 10 nucleotides agree with TRBD1. Germline CDR1 DFQATT, CDR2 SNEGSKA (reference sequence). V gave up 3 bases and J gave up 4 bases; unmatched junction bases: 6. The CDR3 is 16 amino acids. CDR3 region: CSASRQGASGANVLTF. CDR3 in DNA: TGCAGTGCTAGTAGACAGGGGGCCTCCGGGGCCAACGTCCTGACTTTC.

This chain links TRBV19 with TRBJ1-6, with D perhaps TRBD1 (5 bases). This CDR3 is built from 15 residues. The germline V gene encodes CDR1 LNHDA and CDR2 SQIVND (reference sequence). V shed 1 base and J shed 10 bases, with 14 bases lying between them. The CDR3 bases are TGTGCCAGTAGTATAGGGTGGCAGGGAGGGTCACCCCTCCACTTT. Translated: CASSIGWQGGSPLHF.

V gene TRBV28 combines with J gene TRBJ1-6; D gene unclear. The CDR3 runs to 15 residues. CDR1 and CDR2 from the germline V gene are MDHEN and SYDVKM. V was shortened by 2 bases and J by 4 bases, with 9 bases between the two germline ends. The CDR3 here is CASSLMGGYNSPLHF. CDR3 sequence (DNA): TGTGCCAGCAGTTTAATGGGAGGATATAATTCACCCCTCCACTTT.

The chain uses TRBV5-1 and TRBJ1-3, with no clear D. The CDR3 spans 15 residues. The V and J ends lost 6 bases and 4 bases respectively, with 17 bases between them. Germline CDR1 and CDR2: SGHRS and YFSETQ. In DNA, the CDR3 is TGCGCCAGCACCTTCGCTGGCCAGCGAGGAAACACCATATATTTT. This gives the protein CASTFAGQRGNTIYF.

The sample holds one count of this clone. This chain joins TRBV11-2 and TRBJ2-7, with D possibly matching TRBD1 (7 bases). V was clipped by 5 bases and J by 5 bases, with 22 bases between them. The CDR3 runs to 16 residues. CDR1 is SGHAT and CDR2 is FQNNGV in the germline V gene. The CDR3 DNA sequence: TGTGCCAGCAGCGCCCCACAGGGGCTAGCGACCAACGAGCAGTACTTC. Translating gives CASSAPQGLATNEQYF.

This sequence joins TRBV28 and TRBJ1-4; the match to TRBD1 covers 8 bases. Germline V CDR1 and CDR2: MDHEN, SYDVKM. Trimming at V came to 10 bases and at J to 4 bases, leaving 8 bases not matched to a gene. The CDR3 spans 14 residues. CDR3 region: CATLTGAHNEKLFF. In DNA, the CDR3 is TGTGCCACCTTGACAGGGGCCCATAATGAAAAACTGTTTTTT.

The sample holds one count of this clone. For the CDR3, the DNA is TGTGCCAGTAGTTATGCTATTCTTTCAGGCGGGGAGCTGTTTTTT. Residues: CASSYAILSGGELFF. This chain joins TRBV19 and TRBJ2-2; D is undetermined. V was cut by 5 bases and J by 7 bases, with 17 bases left in between. Germline assignment: CDR1 LNHDA and CDR2 SQIVND (reference sequence). The CDR3 extends over 15 amino acids.

In this sample, this clone turned up once. The chain couples TRBV12-3 or TRBV12-4 to TRBJ2-1, with a weak D call TRBD1 (6 bases). Trimming pared 3 bases from V and 9 bases from J, leaving 12 bases between. CDR3 length equals 13 residues. DNA of the CDR3: TGTGCCAGCAGTTTGGGGACAACCTCTGAGCAGTTCTTC. Protein sequence: CASSLGTTSEQFF.

This chain joins TRBV12-5 and TRBJ1-2; 9 bases agree with TRBD1. Germline V gene sequence: CDR1 LGHNT, CDR2 FRNRAP. The V gene end was trimmed by 1 base and the J gene end by 8 bases; junction bases not matched to a gene: 8. The CDR3 runs to 15 residues. The CDR3 loop reads CASGLGDRALRGYTF. CDR3 coding DNA: TGTGCTAGTGGTTTGGGGGACAGGGCGTTACGGGGCTACACCTTC.

J is TRBJ2-7 and V is TRBV5-1; D possibly corresponds to TRBD1 (6 bases). CDR1 SGHRS and CDR2 YFSETQ come from the germline V gene. The CDR3 covers 16 residues. V was trimmed by 0 bases and J by 6 bases, leaving 19 bases between them. The CDR3 is CASSLAPSDRSSEQYF. Written as DNA, the CDR3 is TGCGCCAGCAGCTTGGCTCCCTCTGACAGGTCTAGCGAGCAGTACTTC.

V usage is TRBV20-1 and J usage is TRBJ1-1, with a possible D match to TRBD1 (6 bases). Germline V gene data show CDR1 as DFQATT and CDR2 as SNEGSKA (reference sequence). This CDR3 has 13 amino acids. V was shortened by 3 bases and J by 1 base, with 9 bases between the two germline ends. CDR3 sequence (DNA): TGCAGTGCTAGTGGACAGTCGAACACTGAAGCTTTCTTT. This encodes CSASGQSNTEAFF.

DNA for the CDR3: TGTGCCAGCAGCCCTCCAGGGCATGAGCAGTTCTTC. It encodes CASSPPGHEQFF. The chain uses TRBV7-2 and TRBJ2-1, with D possibly matching TRBD1 (5 bases). CDR1 and CDR2 from the germline V gene are SGHTA and FQGNSA. V was cut by 5 bases and J by 8 bases, with 10 bases left in between. The length of the CDR3 is 12 residues.

The V call is TRBV29-1, the J call TRBJ1-2; 7 positions match TRBD1. Germline CDR1 reads SQVTM; CDR2 reads ANQGSEA. CDR3 length equals 17 residues. Trimming at V came to 6 bases and at J to 2 bases, leaving 18 bases not matched to a gene. CDR3 sequence reads: CSVGGGDRPIRNYGYTF. For the CDR3, the DNA is TGCAGCGTGGGCGGGGGGGACAGACCGATAAGGAACTATGGCTACACCTTC.

The V call is TRBV5-1, the J call TRBJ2-1, with 7 bases identical to TRBD2. The CDR3 contains 16 residues. The germline gives CDR1 SGHRS, CDR2 YFSETQ. Unmatched junction bases numbered 13, after V lost 3 bases and J lost 7 bases. The CDR3 reads CASSSDLFGGENEQFF. The CDR3, as DNA: TGCGCCAGCAGCTCGGATCTTTTTGGGGGGGAGAATGAGCAGTTCTTC.

The rearrangement links TRBV27 to TRBJ2-7, with 8 bases fitting TRBD1. Per the germline V gene, CDR1 is MNHEY and CDR2 is SMNVEV (reference sequence). V gave up 2 bases and J gave up 2 bases; unmatched junction bases: 5. There are 15 residues in the CDR3. Written as DNA, the CDR3 is TGTGCCAGCAGTTTACAATGGGACAGGACCTACGAGCAGTACTTC. This translates into CASSLQWDRTYEQYF.

The V gene is TRBV28, the J gene TRBJ2-1; maybe TRBD2 (5 bases). V lost 4 bases, J lost 2 bases, and 21 bases lay in between. The CDR3 has 18 residues. CDR1 and CDR2 from the germline V gene are MDHEN and SYDVKM. The CDR3 here is CASSSPSLDGGAYNEQFF. The CDR3 region has the DNA TGTGCCAGCAGTTCGCCTAGCCTGGATGGAGGTGCCTACAATGAGCAGTTCTTC.

This clone was counted a single time. The sample contains more than one DNA sequence encoding this CDR3. This chain uses TRBV19 with TRBJ1-3; no definite D call. V was pared by 3 bases and J by 0 bases, with 6 bases between. In germline, CDR1 is LNHDA, CDR2 SQIVND (reference sequence). The CDR3 has 14 residues. Here the CDR3 reads CASSIGLSGNTIYF. CDR3 bases: TGTGCCAGTAGTATCGGTCTCTCTGGAAACACCATATATTTT.

The chain is built from TRBV5-1 and TRBJ1-1; D unclear. The V and J ends lost 4 bases and 5 bases respectively, with 15 bases between them. This CDR3 region has 14 residues. Germline CDR1 SGHRS, CDR2 YFSETQ. The CDR3 nucleotides are TGCGCCAGCAGCCTGGATCCGGGTCAAACTGAAGCTTTCTTT. This gives the protein CASSLDPGQTEAFF. The full variable domain, with the rest looked up from reference TRBV5-1 and TRBJ1-1, is KAGVTQTPRYLIKTRGQQVTLSCSPISGHRSVSWYQQTPGQGLQFLFEYFSETQRNKGNFPGRFSGRQFSNSRSEMNVSTLELGDSALYLCASSLDPGQTEAFFGQGTRLTVV.

The V and J genes are TRBV4-1 and TRBJ2-3, with TRBD2 matching 9 bases. This CDR3 contains 15 residues. J lost 1 base, V lost 4 bases, and 3 bases had no gene match. CDR1 MGHRA and CDR2 YSYEKL come from the germline V gene. CDR3 region: CASSRLAVGTDTQYF. The DNA for the CDR3 is TGCGCCAGCAGCCGACTAGCGGTTGGCACAGATACGCAGTATTTT.

The chain uses TRBV28 and TRBJ2-1; perhaps TRBD2 as D (5 bases). The CDR3 has 14 residues. Germline assignment: CDR1 MDHEN and CDR2 SYDVKM. Trimming took off 5 bases at V and 4 bases at J, with 12 bases between the two ends. For the CDR3, the DNA is TGTGCCAGCAGTCCCTCCCGGGGTTACAATGAGCAGTTCTTC. Translating it yields CASSPSRGYNEQFF.

The chain recombines TRBV11-2 with TRBJ2-3, with D possibly being TRBD2 (6 bases). With 5 bases removed from V and 1 base from J, the gap between germline ends came to 13 bases. The CDR3 consists of 15 residues. Germline V lookup: CDR1 SGHAT, CDR2 FQNNGV. The CDR3 here is CASSHASGGTDTQYF. DNA of the CDR3: TGTGCCAGCAGCCACGCCTCGGGAGGCACAGATACGCAGTATTTT.

The rearrangement uses TRBV4-3 and TRBJ1-1; perhaps TRBD1 as D (6 bases). This CDR3 comprises 14 residues. The germline V gene encodes CDR1 LGHNA and CDR2 YSLEER. Trimming cost V 0 bases and J 5 bases, with 10 bases left between them. CDR3 sequence (DNA): TGCGCCAGCAGCCAAGATGGGGGCATGACTGAAGCTTTCTTT. Residues: CASSQDGGMTEAFF.

This clone has just one count. The rearrangement links TRBV29-1 to TRBJ2-1; maybe TRBD1 (5 bases). The V end lost 0 bases, the J end lost 7 bases, and 19 bases lay between the germline ends. CDR1 is SQVTM, CDR2 ANQGSEA, per germline. The CDR3 has 16 residues. The CDR3 here is CSVEDRARAPPNEQFF. The CDR3 nucleotides are TGCAGCGTTGAAGATCGTGCCAGGGCCCCGCCGAATGAGCAGTTCTTC.